The 9 T cell receptor beta chains listed next were all sequenced from one sample in a study of blood T cell repertoires in COVID-19 (dated by TCRdb to 2020 to 2021). Library preparation used the immunoSEQ multiplex PCR assay. The immuneACCESS repertoire file appears here via TCRdb, limited to in-frame rearrangements. These files lack a portion of the clones; in checked studies, under half of the deficit traces to unresolved V genes, and the cause of the others is not known. Here the sample has about 140,000 clones; approximately 80% occur a single time. The top ten clonotypes cover 16% of the sample. Sequencing used peripheral blood. All receptors derive from a man in his fifties with acute or convalescent COVID-19.

The V call is TRBV19, the J call TRBJ2-5, with 8 bases fitting TRBD1. The CDR3 length is 14 residues. The V and J ends lost 7 bases and 2 bases, in that order; junction bases with no gene match: 6. CDR1 is LNHDA and CDR2 is SQIVND in the germline V gene (reference sequence). The CDR3 DNA sequence: TGTGCCAGTAAGCCCAGGGGGCAGCAAGAGACCCAGTACTTC. It is translated as CASKPRGQQETQYF. Using reference TRBV19 and TRBJ2-5 for the parts outside the CDR3, the full variable domain is DGGITQSPKYLFRKEGQNVTLSCEQNLNHDAMYWYRQDPGQGLRLIYYSQIVNDFQKGDIAEGYSVSREKKESFPLTVTSAQKNPTAFYLCASKPRGQQETQYFGPGTRLLVL.

The chain recombines TRBV5-6 with TRBJ1-2; TRBD1 aligns across 9 bases. Germline V CDR1 and CDR2: SGHDT, YYEEEE. V was clipped by 0 bases and J by 7 bases; unmatched bases: 4. This CDR3 region has 14 residues. The chain's CDR3 is CASSLGQGDFGYTF. CDR3 nucleotide sequence: TGTGCCAGCAGCTTGGGACAGGGGGATTTTGGCTACACCTTC.

This chain connects TRBV3-1 (or the pseudogene TRBV3-2) to TRBJ2-6; D is perhaps TRBD1 (5 bases). The CDR3 totals 17 residues. V lost 4 bases and J 0 bases, leaving 13 bases between the germline ends. CDR1 LGHDT and CDR2 YNNKEL come from the germline V gene (reference sequence). In DNA form, the CDR3 reads TGTGCCAGCAGCCCGCGGAGAAGGGGCTCTGGGGCCAACGTCCTGACTTTC. Amino acids: CASSPRRRGSGANVLTF.

The V call is TRBV12-3 or TRBV12-4, the J call TRBJ1-5; D not resolved. Trimming pared 3 bases from V and 5 bases from J, leaving 5 bases between. CDR3 length: 12 amino acids. The CDR3 coding sequence is TGTGCCAGCAGTTTGAGGGATCAGCCCCAGCATTTT. Translated: CASSLRDQPQHF.

DNA of the CDR3: TGTGCCACCAGTGAGCCCGGGGATGGAGATGAGCAGTTCTTC. Encoded protein: CATSEPGDGDEQFF. The chain links TRBV24-1 to TRBJ2-1, with D perhaps matching TRBD2 (5 bases). The CDR3 runs 14 residues. The V gene's germline CDR1 is KGHDR and CDR2 SFDVKD. V lost 4 bases and J 8 bases, leaving 14 bases between the germline ends.

The rearrangement uses TRBV28 and TRBJ1-4; 7 nucleotides match TRBD1. Per germline, CDR1 MDHEN and CDR2 SYDVKM. J lost 8 bases, V lost 3 bases, and 9 bases had no gene match. CDR3 size: 15 residues. The CDR3 sequence is CASSLETGFGEKLFF. The CDR3 DNA reads as TGTGCCAGCAGTTTGGAGACAGGGTTTGGGGAAAAACTGTTTTTT.

This chain links TRBV10-1 with TRBJ1-1; a possible D gene is TRBD1 (5 bases). Germline values: CDR1 WNHNN, CDR2 SYGVQD (reference sequence). The CDR3 length is 12 residues. Trimming removed 7 bases from V and 5 bases from J, with 11 bases in between. CDR3 in DNA: TGCGCCAGCATGTCAAGGGGTACTGAAGCTTTCTTT. This encodes CASMSRGTEAFF.

The rearrangement joins TRBV24-1 to TRBJ1-2, with a possible D match to TRBD1 (5 bases). The V and J ends lost 3 bases and 6 bases respectively, with 16 bases between them. The CDR3 totals 15 residues. Germline V lookup: CDR1 KGHDR, CDR2 SFDVKD. The chain's CDR3 is CATSDPPTRGNGYTF. Here the CDR3 DNA reads TGTGCCACCAGTGATCCACCGACAAGGGGCAATGGCTACACCTTC.

The chain couples TRBV5-5 to TRBJ2-1; D gene ambiguous. The CDR3 is 16 amino acids. Per the germline V gene, CDR1 is SGHKS and CDR2 is YYEKEE (reference sequence). Trimming cost V 0 bases and J 0 bases, with 10 bases left between them. The DNA of the CDR3 is TGTGCCAGCAGCTTGGGACCACGGAGCTCCTACAATGAGCAGTTCTTC. As protein: CASSLGPRSSYNEQFF.